This entry lists 17 T cell receptor beta chains sequenced from one sample in a study of cytomegalovirus exposure and HLA in healthy donors. The protocol was immunoSEQ multiplex PCR, while the TCRdb copy is restricted to in-frame clones and leaves out a portion. This table holds about 120,000 clones, roughly 82% found once. Sequencing was done on a sample of PBMCs. The receptors shown here come from a man between 18 and 29 years old in good health and CMV-seronegative.

This chain connects TRBV7-2 to TRBJ2-7; 9 bases are shared with TRBD2. The V and J ends lost 4 bases and 0 bases, in that order; junction bases with no gene match: 4. Germline assignment: CDR1 SGHTA and CDR2 FQGNSA. CDR3 length equals 15 residues. The CDR3 DNA sequence: TGTGCCAGCAGCTCAGCGGGAGGCCCCTCCTACGAGCAGTACTTC. As protein: CASSSAGGPSYEQYF.

The V gene is TRBV6-1, the J gene TRBJ2-7; tentative D call: TRBD1 (5 bases). Germline V lookup: CDR1 MNHNS, CDR2 SASEGT. The CDR3 spans 15 residues. With 3 bases removed from V and 2 bases from J, the gap between germline ends came to 14 bases. This CDR3 reads CASSEWLDTTYEQYF. The CDR3 nucleotides are TGTGCCAGCAGTGAGTGGTTGGACACCACCTACGAGCAGTACTTC.

The rearrangement uses TRBV7-2 and TRBJ2-7; D is possibly TRBD1 (5 bases). The CDR3 is 12 amino acids. The germline V gene has CDR1 SGHTA and CDR2 FQGNSA. V shed 5 bases and J shed 4 bases, with 9 bases lying between them. DNA for the CDR3: TGTGCCAGCAGCGTCAGGGTATACGAGCAGTACTTC. Translated: CASSVRVYEQYF.

This rearrangement joins TRBV28 to TRBJ2-7; 10 bases line up with TRBD1. V trimming: 5 bases; J trimming: 4 bases; junction bases outside the gene matches: 11. CDR1 MDHEN and CDR2 SYDVKM come from the germline V gene. The CDR3 loop spans 16 amino acids. The CDR3 reads CASSPTGTGDNYEQYF. For the CDR3, the DNA is TGTGCCAGCAGTCCCACCGGGACAGGGGACAATTACGAGCAGTACTTC.

This clone was seen ten or more times. The gene calls are TRBV10-3 and TRBJ2-7; no definite D call. The CDR3 is 13 amino acids. Deletions cut 8 bases from V and 3 bases from J, with 14 bases between. Germline V CDR1 and CDR2: ENHRY, SYGVKD. The CDR3 nucleotides are TGTGCCATCGCCGCAGCGAGTTTCTACGAGCAGTACTTC. It translates to CAIAAASFYEQYF.

This clone was recorded many times. This sequence joins TRBV10-1 and TRBJ2-7; D possibly corresponds to TRBD2 (5 bases). CDR3 length: 14 residues. With 0 bases removed from V and 9 bases from J, the gap between germline ends came to 15 bases. CDR1 and CDR2 (germline): WNHNN, SYGVQD (reference sequence). CDR3 nucleotides: TGCGCCAGCAGTGAGTCGTCAACTAGTAGTGGGCAGTACTTC. Translation gives CASSESSTSSGQYF.

CDR3 coding DNA: TGTGCCAGCAGTGTCGGTCAGCGGACCTACGAGCAGTACTTC. This gives the protein CASSVGQRTYEQYF. V gene TRBV2 combines with J gene TRBJ2-7; tentatively, D is TRBD2 (5 bases). Germline values: CDR1 SNHLY, CDR2 FYNNEI. Trimming removed 4 bases from V and 2 bases from J, with 12 bases in between. There are 14 residues in the CDR3.

The chain employs TRBV7-9 and TRBJ2-1, with D possibly matching TRBD2 (6 bases). CDR1 SEHNR and CDR2 FQNEAQ come from the germline V gene (reference sequence). This CDR3 is built from 16 residues. Trimming took 3 bases from V and 3 from J, leaving 15 bases between them. As DNA, the CDR3 is TGTGCCAGCAGCTTGAAGTTCCGGACTAACTACAATGAGCAGTTCTTC. Translation gives CASSLKFRTNYNEQFF.

The gene calls are TRBV14 and TRBJ2-1; TRBD2 matches 13 bases. The V gene's germline CDR1 is SGHDN and CDR2 FVKESK. The CDR3 runs to 17 residues. The ends lost 7 bases at V and 5 bases at J; junction bases unmatched: 11. This CDR3 is CASNGGLAGAPDNEQFF. The CDR3 DNA is TGTGCCAGCAACGGTGGACTAGCGGGGGCGCCGGACAATGAGCAGTTCTTC. Combining the CDR3 with reference TRBV14 and TRBJ2-1 gives the whole variable domain EAGVTQFPSHSVIEKGQTVTLRCDPISGHDNLYWYRRVMGKEIKFLLHFVKESKQDESGMPNNRFLAERTGGTYSTLKVQPAELEDSGVYFCASNGGLAGAPDNEQFFGPGTRLTVL.

The chain joins TRBV5-1 to TRBJ2-7; 12 bases agree with TRBD2. V dropped 1 base and J dropped 9; count of bases not matched to a gene: 5. The CDR3 is made up of 14 amino acids. CDR1 and CDR2 (germline): SGHRS, YFSETQ. The CDR3 here is CASSLPSGGAGQYF. The CDR3 bases are TGCGCCAGCAGCTTGCCTAGCGGGGGGGCTGGGCAGTACTTC.

The chain uses TRBV5-1 and TRBJ1-3; 7 bases map to TRBD1. CDR3 length: 17 amino acids. Looked up from germline, CDR1 is SGHRS and CDR2 is YFSETQ. Trimming at V came to 0 bases and at J to 4 bases, leaving 10 bases not matched to a gene. The CDR3 region has the DNA TGCGCCAGCAGCTTGGATCCGGGAGGGGGCCGGGGAAACACCATATATTTT. Amino acid sequence: CASSLDPGGGRGNTIYF. The full variable domain, rest sourced from reference TRBV5-1 and TRBJ1-3, is KAGVTQTPRYLIKTRGQQVTLSCSPISGHRSVSWYQQTPGQGLQFLFEYFSETQRNKGNFPGRFSGRQFSNSRSEMNVSTLELGDSALYLCASSLDPGGGRGNTIYFGEGSWLTVV.

The rearrangement links TRBV10-3 to TRBJ1-1, with unresolved D. The CDR3 loop spans 14 amino acids. The ends were cut back, 5 bases at V and 3 bases at J, with 13 bases in the middle. The germline gives CDR1 ENHRY, CDR2 SYGVKD. The CDR3: CAISPGRADTEAFF. The DNA for the CDR3 is TGTGCCATCAGTCCGGGGAGGGCGGACACTGAAGCTTTCTTT.

This rearrangement joins TRBV10-2 to TRBJ2-5; TRBD2 aligns across 12 bases. The CDR3 length is 17 residues. The V segment lost 7 bases and the J segment 4 bases; nucleotides outside the gene matches: 13. From germline, CDR1 is WSHSY and CDR2 SAAADI. The CDR3 DNA follows: TGCGCCAGCACCGCGCGGACTAGCGGGACGGGAGGAGAGACCCAGTACTTC. It specifies CASTARTSGTGGETQYF.

V usage is TRBV5-6 and J usage is TRBJ2-7; 10 bases align to TRBD1. This CDR3 is 15 amino acids long. CDR1 and CDR2 from the germline V gene are SGHDT and YYEEEE. Trimming cost V 4 bases and J 3 bases; bases outside gene matches: 7. CDR3 protein: CASSPGGQGLYEQYF. DNA of the CDR3: TGTGCCAGCAGCCCTGGGGGACAGGGGCTCTACGAGCAGTACTTC.

The V and J genes are TRBV5-6 and TRBJ1-2; 8 positions agree with TRBD1. V lost 5 bases and J lost 5; bases outside the gene matches: 11. The CDR3 is 15 residues long. Germline CDR1 reads SGHDT; CDR2 reads YYEEEE. This chain's CDR3 is CASSGGKGQAYGYTF. The CDR3 DNA reads TGTGCCAGCAGTGGTGGAAAGGGACAGGCTTATGGCTACACCTTC. Complete variable domain (other parts from reference TRBV5-6 and TRBJ1-2): DAGVTQSPTHLIKTRGQQVTLRCSPKSGHDTVSWYQQALGQGPQFIFQYYEEEERQRGNFPDRFSGHQFPNYSSELNVNALLLGDSALYLCASSGGKGQAYGYTFGSGTRLTVV.

V gene TRBV29-1 combines with J gene TRBJ2-5, with D unresolved. This CDR3 spans 9 amino acids. Germline CDR1 and CDR2: SQVTM and ANQGSEA. V gave up 6 bases and J gave up 9 bases, with 8 bases separating them. The CDR3 bases are TGCAGCGTCGAGAACCCCCAGTACTTC. Amino acid sequence: CSVENPQYF.

The chain has TRBV5-4 and TRBJ2-3; the D gene is possibly TRBD2 (5 bases). CDR3 size: 16 residues. CDR1 and CDR2 from the germline V gene are SGHNT and YYREEE (reference sequence). With 0 bases removed from V and 9 bases from J, the gap between germline ends came to 20 bases. The CDR3 DNA sequence: TGTGCCAGCAGCTTGGTGGCAGGACTCCCCGCGTCGACGCAGTATTTT. Translating it yields CASSLVAGLPASTQYF. Complete variable domain (other parts from reference TRBV5-4 and TRBJ2-3): ETGVTQSPTHLIKTRGQQVTLRCSSQSGHNTVSWYQQALGQGPQFIFQYYREEENGRGNFPPRFSGLQFPNYSSELNVNALELDDSALYLCASSLVAGLPASTQYFGPGTRLTVL.